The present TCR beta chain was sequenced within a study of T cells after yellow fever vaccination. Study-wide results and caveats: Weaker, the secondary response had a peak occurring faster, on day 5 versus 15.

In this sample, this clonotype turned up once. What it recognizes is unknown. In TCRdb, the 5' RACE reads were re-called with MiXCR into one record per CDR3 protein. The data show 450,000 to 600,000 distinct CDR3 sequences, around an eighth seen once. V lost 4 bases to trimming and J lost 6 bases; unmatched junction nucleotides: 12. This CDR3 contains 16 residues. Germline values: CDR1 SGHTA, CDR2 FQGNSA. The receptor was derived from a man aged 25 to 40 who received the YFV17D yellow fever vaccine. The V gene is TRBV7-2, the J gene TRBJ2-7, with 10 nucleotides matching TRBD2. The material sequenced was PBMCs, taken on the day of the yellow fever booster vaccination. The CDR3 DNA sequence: TGTGCCAGCAGCTCCCGGCGGCTAGCGGGGGTCAGCGAGCAGTACTTC. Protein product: CASSSRRLAGVSEQYF.